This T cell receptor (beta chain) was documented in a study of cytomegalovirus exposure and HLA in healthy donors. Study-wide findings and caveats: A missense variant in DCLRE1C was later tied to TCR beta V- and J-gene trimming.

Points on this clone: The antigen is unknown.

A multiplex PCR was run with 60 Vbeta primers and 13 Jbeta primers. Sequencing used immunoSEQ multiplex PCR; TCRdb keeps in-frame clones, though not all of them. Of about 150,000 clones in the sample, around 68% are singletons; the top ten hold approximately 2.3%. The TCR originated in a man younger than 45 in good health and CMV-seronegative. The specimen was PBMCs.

In DNA form, the CDR3 reads TGTGCCAGCACCTACCAACAGGGTGATGAGCAGTTCTTC. This encodes CASTYQQGDEQFF. This sequence joins TRBV6-1 and TRBJ2-1, with D perhaps TRBD1 (6 bases). CDR1 and CDR2 (germline): MNHNS, SASEGT. The V and J ends lost 7 bases and 8 bases respectively, with 15 bases between them. The CDR3 is 13 amino acids.